The 9 T cell receptor beta chains below were found in one sample sequenced in a study of blood T cell repertoires in COVID-19. Method: immunoSEQ multiplex PCR; TCRdb's copy keeps in-frame clones and lacks some. The table lists about 120,000 clones, 82% of them singletons, with 16% in the top ten. Input material: peripheral blood. The receptors shown here come from a woman aged 55-70 years with acute or convalescent COVID-19.

The CDR3 DNA is TGTGCCAGCAGCTTATCTCAGGGGTTGGCCGGGGAGCTGTTTTTT. This sequence encodes CASSLSQGLAGELFF. The genes are TRBV7-6 and TRBJ2-2; possibly TRBD1 for D (6 bases). The CDR3 is made up of 15 amino acids. CDR1 SGHVS and CDR2 FNYEAQ come from the germline V gene. The ends were cut back, 2 bases at V and 6 bases at J, with 13 bases in the middle.

The chain links TRBV18 to TRBJ1-1; TRBD1 aligns across 7 bases. This CDR3 is built from 18 residues. Germline V gene sequence: CDR1 KGHSH, CDR2 LQKENI. Trimming removed 0 bases from V and 1 base from J; junction bases left unmatched: 11. The CDR3 loop reads CASSPPGYRGLENTEAFF. CDR3 sequence (DNA): TGTGCCAGCTCACCACCTGGGTACAGGGGTTTAGAGAACACTGAAGCTTTCTTT. The whole variable domain, filled in from reference TRBV18 and TRBJ1-1, reads NAGVMQNPRHLVRRRGQEARLRCSPMKGHSHVYWYRQLPEEGLKFMVYLQKENIIDESGMPKERFSAEFPKEGPSILRIQQVVRGDSAAYFCASSPPGYRGLENTEAFFGQGTRLTVV.

V usage is TRBV7-2 and J usage is TRBJ2-1; D uncertain. Germline V CDR1 and CDR2: SGHTA, FQGNSA. The CDR3 is made up of 13 amino acids. With 4 bases removed from V and 5 bases from J, the gap between germline ends came to 9 bases. Here the CDR3 reads CASSSGRNNEQFF. As DNA, the CDR3 is TGTGCCAGCAGCTCAGGCCGTAACAATGAGCAGTTCTTC.

The V gene is TRBV3-1 (or the pseudogene TRBV3-2), the J gene TRBJ2-2; 9 bases line up with TRBD1. CDR1 is LGHDT, CDR2 YNNKEL, per germline (reference sequence). The CDR3 totals 19 residues. The J segment lost 0 bases and the V segment lost 1 base, leaving 9 bases of the junction unmatched. CDR3 region: CASSQGGGQGGSNTGELFF. In DNA, the CDR3 is TGTGCCAGCAGCCAAGGTGGGGGACAGGGAGGGTCGAACACCGGGGAGCTGTTTTTT.

V is TRBV5-1 and J is TRBJ1-1; TRBD1 agrees at 8 bases. Germline V gene data show CDR1 as SGHRS and CDR2 as YFSETQ. CDR3 size: 14 residues. After removal of 3 bases from V and 4 bases from J, the junction contained 5 bases not matched to a gene. Here the CDR3 reads CASSSRTGTTEAFF. The CDR3 DNA reads as TGCGCCAGCAGCTCCCGGACAGGGACCACTGAAGCTTTCTTT.

The chain couples TRBV28 to TRBJ2-7; maybe TRBD2 (6 bases). CDR3 length equals 14 residues. Germline V gene sequence: CDR1 MDHEN, CDR2 SYDVKM. The germline V and J ends were trimmed by 5 bases and 3 bases, with 14 bases remaining between them. CDR3 protein: CASSGLGTGYEQYF. In DNA form, the CDR3 reads TGTGCCAGCAGTGGGTTAGGGACTGGCTACGAGCAGTACTTC.

This clone was seen a handful of times. The genes are TRBV27 and TRBJ1-1; 8 bases align to TRBD1. The ends lost 5 bases at V and 4 bases at J; junction bases unmatched: 6. This CDR3 comprises 14 residues. CDR1 is MNHEY and CDR2 is SMNVEV in the germline V gene (reference sequence). For the CDR3, the DNA is TGTGCCAGCAGTCCAACTCAGGGGGCCACTGAAGCTTTCTTT. It encodes CASSPTQGATEAFF.

This chain connects TRBV28 to TRBJ1-2, with 9 bases fitting TRBD1. The trim removed 6 bases at V and 4 bases at J, leaving 3 bases unmatched. This CDR3 is 13 amino acids long. Per the germline V gene, CDR1 is MDHEN and CDR2 is SYDVKM. The CDR3 loop reads CASRDRGPYGYTF. In DNA form, the CDR3 reads TGTGCCAGCAGGGACAGGGGCCCCTATGGCTACACCTTC.

This chain uses TRBV4-1 with TRBJ2-5; D is perhaps TRBD2 (5 bases). This CDR3 comprises 13 residues. V was cut by 8 bases and J by 2 bases, with 12 bases left in between. Germline V gives CDR1 MGHRA, CDR2 YSYEKL. The CDR3 DNA sequence: TGCGCCAGCCAGAGGGCAGAGCAAGAGACCCAGTACTTC. Its protein is CASQRAEQETQYF.